A single sample gave rise to the 27 T cell receptor beta chains below, sequenced in a study of cytomegalovirus exposure and HLA in healthy donors. Method: immunoSEQ multiplex PCR; TCRdb's copy keeps in-frame clones and lacks some. The data contain some 200,000 clones, roughly nine tenths of them seen just once; the ten biggest clones take up around 7.2%. Sequences were obtained from PBMCs. Receptors were obtained from a young man in good health and CMV-seropositive.

V and J are TRBV5-6 and TRBJ1-1; D is undetermined. CDR3 length: 14 amino acids. CDR1 and CDR2 from the germline V gene are SGHDT and YYEEEE. Deletions cut 1 base from V and 5 bases from J, with 12 bases between. CDR3 nucleotides: TGTGCCAGCAGCTTGATTGAGAAGAGGACTGAAGCTTTCTTT. The encoded protein is CASSLIEKRTEAFF.

The rearrangement joins TRBV6-4 to TRBJ2-5, with D perhaps matching TRBD1 (5 bases). Germline V gene lookup returns CDR1 MRHNA and CDR2 SNTAGT. The length of the CDR3 is 14 residues. V was cut by 7 bases and J by 3 bases, with 15 bases left in between. The CDR3, as DNA: TGTGCCAGCACTAACCCAGGGTTAAAAGAGACCCAGTACTTC. Protein sequence: CASTNPGLKETQYF.

CDR3 DNA: TGTGCCAGTAGTATGAAACAGGGAAATCAGCCCCAGCATTTT. Translating it yields CASSMKQGNQPQHF. The chain recombines TRBV19 with TRBJ1-5; D may be TRBD1 (6 bases). There are 14 residues in the CDR3. V lost 3 bases and J lost 4, with 10 bases in between. Germline assignment: CDR1 LNHDA and CDR2 SQIVND (reference sequence).

V and J are TRBV18 and TRBJ1-2, with 7 bases aligning to TRBD1. The trim removed 4 bases at V and 3 bases at J, leaving 2 bases unmatched. Germline V gene sequence: CDR1 KGHSH, CDR2 LQKENI. This CDR3 contains 13 residues. As DNA, the CDR3 is TGTGCCAGCTCACAGGACAGGTACTATGGCTACACCTTC. It yields the protein CASSQDRYYGYTF.

The chain joins TRBV29-1 to TRBJ2-3; no clear D gene. Trimming stripped 3 bases from V and 5 bases from J, with 12 bases between. This CDR3 region has 13 residues. The germline V gene encodes CDR1 SQVTM and CDR2 ANQGSEA. The CDR3, as DNA: TGCAGCGTTGAGGTAACTGGGGTAGATACGCAGTATTTT. Its protein is CSVEVTGVDTQYF.

This clone came up once. V and J are TRBV2 and TRBJ2-4; D is perhaps TRBD2 (5 bases). V was clipped by 3 bases and J by 1 base, with 10 bases between them. CDR1 is SNHLY, CDR2 FYNNEI, per germline. This CDR3 comprises 15 residues. The CDR3 region is CASSEDSVAKNIQYF. CDR3 coding DNA: TGTGCCAGCAGTGAGGACTCCGTGGCCAAAAACATTCAGTACTTC. Drawing the rest from reference TRBV2 and TRBJ2-4, the complete variable domain is EPEVTQTPSHQVTQMGQEVILRCVPISNHLYFYWYRQILGQKVEFLVSFYNNEISEKSEIFDDQFSVERPDGSNFTLKIRSTKLEDSAMYFCASSEDSVAKNIQYFGAGTRLSVL.

Here the CDR3 reads CATSRGVVRTNEKLFF. CDR3 coding DNA: TGTGCCACCAGCAGAGGGGTAGTGCGTACTAATGAAAAACTGTTTTTT. This chain links TRBV15 with TRBJ1-4; D call uncertain. Germline V gene lookup returns CDR1 LNHNV and CDR2 YYDKDF (reference sequence). The CDR3 sequence is 16 residues long. V was pared by 1 base and J by 2 bases, with 11 bases between.

The genes are TRBV27 and TRBJ1-5; D is unresolved. Trimming took 3 bases from V and 3 from J, leaving 3 bases between them. This CDR3 has 12 amino acids. The germline gives CDR1 MNHEY, CDR2 SMNVEV (reference sequence). The CDR3 DNA reads as TGTGCCAGCAGTTTCCCCAATCAGCCCCAGCATTTT. The encoded protein is CASSFPNQPQHF.

The V and J genes are TRBV6-1 and TRBJ2-1; D could derive from TRBD1 or TRBD2 (5 bases each). This CDR3 region has 14 residues. CDR1 is MNHNS, CDR2 SASEGT, per germline. Trimming removed 6 bases at V and 6 bases at J, with 15 bases between. The CDR3 sequence is CASRGYRDLNEQFF. The CDR3 region has the DNA TGTGCCAGCAGGGGTTATAGGGACCTCAATGAGCAGTTCTTC.

The V call is TRBV28, the J call TRBJ2-7, with TRBD1 matching 12 bases. V lost 7 bases to trimming and J lost 5 bases; unmatched junction nucleotides: 12. Germline CDR1 and CDR2: MDHEN and SYDVKM. This CDR3 spans 16 amino acids. As DNA, the CDR3 is TGTGCCAGCACCCAATCGTCCGGGACAGGGGGCGACGAGCAGTACTTC. It specifies CASTQSSGTGGDEQYF.

The rearrangement joins TRBV9 to TRBJ2-3; possibly TRBD2 for D (7 bases). The CDR3 contains 15 residues. Germline CDR1 reads SGDLS; CDR2 reads YYNGEE. The V and J ends lost 1 base and 2 bases respectively, with 11 bases between them. DNA for the CDR3: TGTGCCAGCAGCGTATCGGGGGGCGACACAGATACGCAGTATTTT. Translating gives CASSVSGGDTDTQYF.

The rearrangement links TRBV11-2 to TRBJ1-1; 9 bases agree with TRBD1. Trimming cost V 5 bases and J 12 bases; bases outside gene matches: 7. There are 12 residues in the CDR3. Germline assignment: CDR1 SGHAT and CDR2 FQNNGV. The CDR3 is CASSTRDRVSFF. The CDR3, as DNA: TGTGCCAGCAGCACCCGGGACAGGGTATCTTTCTTT. The full variable domain, in which reference TRBV11-2 and TRBJ1-1 provide the parts outside the CDR3, is EAGVAQSPRYKIIEKRQSVAFWCNPISGHATLYWYQQILGQGPKLLIQFQNNGVVDDSQLPKDRFSAERLKGVDSTLKIQPAKLEDSAVYLCASSTRDRVSFFGQGTRLTVV.

For this clone: One end of the junction does not line up with germline, which may come from a read error. The chain employs TRBV7-7 and TRBJ2-5; 8 bases match TRBD1. Germline assignment: CDR1 SSHAT and CDR2 FNYEAQ (reference sequence). The CDR3 contains 13 residues. CDR3 amino acids: CASSRGQEETQYF. The CDR3 bases are TGTGCTAGCAGCCGGGGACAGGAAGAGACCCAGTACTTC.

The chain couples TRBV29-1 to TRBJ2-1; no definite D call. Germline CDR1 SQVTM, CDR2 ANQGSEA. V was pared by 5 bases and J by 3 bases, with 11 bases between. The CDR3 spans 13 residues. The CDR3 DNA reads as TGCAGCGTTTCTAGTTACCGCTACAATGAGCAGTTCTTC. Residues: CSVSSYRYNEQFF.

This clone came up once. The chain employs TRBV28 and TRBJ2-7; 10 bases are a match to TRBD1. Trimming at V came to 6 bases and at J to 6 bases, leaving 11 bases not matched to a gene. Looked up from germline, CDR1 is MDHEN and CDR2 is SYDVKM. The CDR3 covers 15 residues. The CDR3 spells CASRAGTGEFREQYF. The CDR3 nucleotides are TGTGCCAGCAGAGCCGGGACAGGGGAGTTTCGCGAGCAGTACTTC.

The CDR3 here is CATNRGGEAFF. The CDR3 DNA follows: TGTGCCACCAATCGTGGAGGTGAAGCTTTCTTT. The rearrangement joins TRBV27 to TRBJ1-1; D is uncertain. Trimming shortened V by 10 bases and J by 7 bases, and 13 bases separated the two germline ends. The CDR3 extends over 11 amino acids. Germline V gene lookup returns CDR1 MNHEY and CDR2 SMNVEV (reference sequence).

This clone was seen a single time. The chain links TRBV28 to TRBJ1-5; possibly TRBD1 for D (6 bases). The CDR3 totals 14 residues. Germline V gene lookup returns CDR1 MDHEN and CDR2 SYDVKM. The V end was cut by 5 bases, the J end by 3 bases, with 11 bases between. This CDR3 reads CASSTRTDNQPQHF. The CDR3 nucleotides are TGTGCCAGCAGTACAAGGACAGACAATCAGCCCCAGCATTTT.

This clone came up a few times. This chain connects TRBV11-3 to TRBJ1-1, with D hard to call. This CDR3 region has 12 residues. Per the germline V gene, CDR1 is SGHNT and CDR2 is YENEEA. The V gene lost 5 bases and the J gene lost 5 bases, with 9 bases spanning the gap. The CDR3 spells CASSPEGTEAFF. The CDR3 coding sequence is TGTGCCAGCAGCCCGGAGGGAACTGAAGCTTTCTTT.

The chain has TRBV30 and TRBJ2-2; D is undetermined. Germline V gene sequence: CDR1 GTSNPN, CDR2 SVGIG (reference sequence). Trimming cost V 0 bases and J 5 bases, with 16 bases left between them. This CDR3 is 16 amino acids long. CDR3 nucleotide sequence: TGTGCCTGGAGTGTTAGTGACCCGAGCCGGACCGGGGAGCTGTTTTTT. It encodes CAWSVSDPSRTGELFF.

This chain's CDR3 is CAISDGRSTDTQYF. In DNA, the CDR3 is TGTGCCATCAGTGACGGGAGATCTACAGATACGCAGTATTTT. V gene TRBV10-3 combines with J gene TRBJ2-3, with a weak D call TRBD2 (6 bases). CDR3 length: 14 residues. Germline V CDR1 and CDR2: ENHRY, SYGVKD. V was trimmed by 3 bases and J by 3 bases, leaving 10 bases between them.

The chain has TRBV4-1 and TRBJ1-5, with 7 positions matching TRBD1. Germline loops: CDR1 MGHRA, CDR2 YSYEKL. This CDR3 is 16 amino acids long. V was pared by 2 bases and J by 0 bases, with 4 bases of the junction left unmatched. DNA for the CDR3: TGCGCCAGCAGCCAAACGGGACAGTATAGCAATCAGCCCCAGCATTTT. Its protein is CASSQTGQYSNQPQHF.

The chain is built from TRBV6-5 and TRBJ1-2; weak D call: TRBD1 (5 bases). The CDR3 runs to 13 residues. Trimming shortened V by 2 bases and J by 3 bases, and 7 bases separated the two germline ends. Per the germline V gene, CDR1 is MNHEY and CDR2 is SVGAGI. The CDR3 sequence is CASSYGGDYGYTF. As DNA, the CDR3 is TGTGCCAGCAGTTACGGGGGAGACTATGGCTACACCTTC.

The chain has TRBV27 and TRBJ1-6; 7 nucleotides agree with TRBD1. The CDR3 has 15 amino acids. After removal of 4 bases from V and 7 bases from J, the junction contained 7 bases not matched to a gene. The germline V gene encodes CDR1 MNHEY and CDR2 SMNVEV (reference sequence). The CDR3 region has the DNA TGTGCCAGCAGTTCGGCAGGGGGTGAGAATTCACCCCTCCACTTT. Translating it yields CASSSAGGENSPLHF.

This clone appeared once. The gene calls are TRBV11-3 and TRBJ2-1, with 7 nucleotides matching TRBD1. The CDR3 totals 14 residues. The V segment lost 8 bases and the J segment 0 bases; nucleotides outside the gene matches: 4. Germline loops: CDR1 SGHNT, CDR2 YENEEA. CDR3 sequence: CASSRDSSYNEQFF. CDR3 DNA: TGTGCCAGCTCCCGGGACAGCTCCTACAATGAGCAGTTCTTC.

This sequence joins TRBV11-3 and TRBJ1-2, with 9 bases aligning to TRBD1. CDR1 SGHNT and CDR2 YENEEA come from the germline V gene. The CDR3 extends over 15 amino acids. The ends lost 5 bases at V and 3 bases at J; junction bases unmatched: 7. This CDR3 is CASSPAGTGYYGYTF. CDR3 in DNA: TGTGCCAGCAGCCCCGCCGGGACAGGGTACTATGGCTACACCTTC. Full variable domain (remainder filled in from reference TRBV11-3 and TRBJ1-2): EAGVVQSPRYKIIEKKQPVAFWCNPISGHNTLYWYLQNLGQGPELLIRYENEEAVDDSQLPKDRFSAERLKGVDSTLKIQPAELGDSAVYLCASSPAGTGYYGYTFGSGTRLTVV.

The V call is TRBV5-4, the J call TRBJ2-3, with TRBD1 matching 9 bases. Germline values: CDR1 SGHNT, CDR2 YYREEE (reference sequence). With V trimmed by 0 bases and J by 6 bases, 8 bases remained unmatched. The length of the CDR3 is 16 residues. This CDR3 reads CASSLDRGRGTDTQYF. The CDR3, as DNA: TGTGCCAGCAGCTTGGACAGGGGGCGGGGAACCGATACGCAGTATTTT.

The CDR3, as DNA: TGTGCCAGCAGCTCGACGGTCCAAGAGACCCAGTACTTC. Residues: CASSSTVQETQYF. V usage is TRBV7-9 and J usage is TRBJ2-5; D ambiguous. CDR3 length: 13 amino acids. CDR1 SEHNR and CDR2 FQNEAQ come from the germline V gene (reference sequence). V shed 4 bases and J shed 1 base, with 7 bases lying between them.